Sequencing of this T cell receptor beta chain was carried out in a study of T cells in Graves' hyperthyroidism and ophthalmopathy. This clonotype came up many times. Germline trimming cut 7 bases from V and 7 bases from J; bases unmatched to any gene: 4. CDR1 MDHEN and CDR2 SYDVKM come from the germline V gene. The CDR3 is 13 amino acids. Amplification targeted TCR beta CDR3 regions from RNA transcripts. In the first-round RT-PCR of the TCR CDR3, the HTBI primer set was used. Via MiXCR, TCRdb re-called the multiplex PCR reads, giving one row per CDR3 protein. The sample yields 600,000 or so distinct CDR3 sequences, about 16% seen once. Graves' hyperthyroidism was deemed stable given no ophthalmopathy progression within 18 months. Hyperthyroidism patients were newly diagnosed, had disease duration under 2 months, and were aged 18 to 65 years.

The chain combines TRBV28 with TRBJ1-6; TRBD1 matches at 7 bases. Sequences were obtained from blood. The source is a woman aged 25-40 years with Graves' hyperthyroidism. The CDR3 nucleotides are TGTGCCAGCACTGGGACAGTAAATTCACCCCTCCACTTT. Residues: CASTGTVNSPLHF.